This is a list of T cell receptor beta chains from one sample in a study of shared clonotypes between healthy human individuals. The assay was immunoSEQ multiplex PCR, and TCRdb's table has in-frame clones only and misses some. The sample includes hundreds of thousands of clones, roughly 96% of them seen just once. The specimen was memory CD8+ T cells sorted from blood. Receptor source: a man aged 25 to 40 in good health. Both conserved end residues are part of each CDR3. Fields, in order: clone size, V gene, J gene, D gene, CDR3 DNA, CDR3 protein. D genes are given only for firm matches. Clone size, where shown, is once, few, many, or a class for clones that have expanded.

clone size: .; V gene: TRBV20-1; J gene: TRBJ1-1; D gene: .; CDR3 DNA: TGCAGTGCTAGGAGGGGATCTGAAGCTTTCTTT; CDR3 protein: CSARRGSEAFF
clone size: .; V gene: TRBV18; J gene: TRBJ1-1; D gene: .; CDR3 DNA: TGTGCCAGCTCACCAAGCCCGGGACCCCTGAACACTGAAGCTTTCTTT; CDR3 protein: CASSPSPGPLNTEAFF
clone size: .; V gene: TRBV6-4; J gene: TRBJ2-3; D gene: .; CDR3 DNA: TGTGCCAGCAGTGACTCTAGCAGCACAGATACGCAGTATTTT; CDR3 protein: CASSDSSSTDTQYF
clone size: .; V gene: TRBV6-6; J gene: TRBJ2-1; D gene: TRBD2; CDR3 DNA: TGTGCCAGCAGTTTTTCTAGCGGGAGCTCCAATGAGCAGTTCTTC; CDR3 protein: CASSFSSGSSNEQFF
clone size: .; V gene: TRBV5-1; J gene: TRBJ1-2; D gene: .; CDR3 DNA: TGCGCCAGCAAAGGGACTACAGCTAACTATGGCTACACCTTC; CDR3 protein: CASKGTTANYGYTF
clone size: .; V gene: TRBV5-1; J gene: TRBJ2-3; D gene: TRBD2; CDR3 DNA: TGCGCCAGCAGCTTAGCGGGAGGGATCACAGATACGCAGTATTTT; CDR3 protein: CASSLAGGITDTQYF
clone size: .; V gene: TRBV7-8; J gene: TRBJ1-5; D gene: .; CDR3 DNA: TGTGCCAGCAGCTCAGGGGGCAATCAGCCCCAGCATTTT; CDR3 protein: CASSSGGNQPQHF
clone size: .; V gene: TRBV5-5; J gene: TRBJ1-5; D gene: TRBD1; CDR3 DNA: TGTGCCAGCAGCCGTGACAGGGACAATCAGCCCCAGCATTTT; CDR3 protein: CASSRDRDNQPQHF
clone size: .; V gene: TRBV6-5; J gene: TRBJ2-1; D gene: TRBD2; CDR3 DNA: TGTGTTAGCGGGAGCTCCTACAATGAGCAGTTCTTC; CDR3 protein: CVSGSSYNEQFF
clone size: .; V gene: TRBV5-1; J gene: TRBJ2-7; D gene: .; CDR3 DNA: TGCGCCAGCAGCTTGGGGCAGGGGAACGACGAGCAGTACTTC; CDR3 protein: CASSLGQGNDEQYF
clone size: .; V gene: TRBV28; J gene: TRBJ2-1; D gene: .; CDR3 DNA: TGTGCCAGCGCCCTTTCCAATGAGCAGTTCTTC; CDR3 protein: CASALSNEQFF
clone size: .; V gene: TRBV28; J gene: TRBJ2-6; D gene: .; CDR3 DNA: TGTGCCAGCAGACAGGCCTACTCTGGGGCCAACGTCCTGACTTTC; CDR3 protein: CASRQAYSGANVLTF
clone size: .; V gene: TRBV30; J gene: TRBJ1-4; D gene: .; CDR3 DNA: TGTGCCTGGAGCGTTACCGGACCTAATGAAAAACTGTTTTTT; CDR3 protein: CAWSVTGPNEKLFF
clone size: .; V gene: TRBV28; J gene: TRBJ2-1; D gene: .; CDR3 DNA: TGTGCCAGCAGTACACGGGAGCCATACAATGAGCAGTTCTTC; CDR3 protein: CASSTREPYNEQFF
clone size: .; V gene: TRBV25-1; J gene: TRBJ1-4; D gene: .; CDR3 DNA: TGTGCCAGCAGTGAAGCTGTTTGGGGTAGCGGTGAAAAACTGTTTTTT; CDR3 protein: CASSEAVWGSGEKLFF
clone size: .; V gene: TRBV6-6; J gene: TRBJ1-5; D gene: TRBD1; CDR3 DNA: TGTGCCAGCAGTTACGACAGGGGGCTAGGCAATCAGCCCCAGCATTTT; CDR3 protein: CASSYDRGLGNQPQHF
clone size: .; V gene: TRBV7-2; J gene: TRBJ2-3; D gene: .; CDR3 DNA: TGTGCCAGCAGCTTACGGGCGGTGGCCACTAGCACAGATACGCAGTATTTT; CDR3 protein: CASSLRAVATSTDTQYF
clone size: .; V gene: TRBV28; J gene: TRBJ2-7; D gene: TRBD1; CDR3 DNA: TGTGCCAGCGGGACAGGCATCTCCTACGAGCAGTACTTC; CDR3 protein: CASGTGISYEQYF
clone size: .; V gene: TRBV2; J gene: TRBJ1-3; D gene: .; CDR3 DNA: TGTGCCAGCAGTGGCCTAAAGGGGACTGGAAACACCATATATTTT; CDR3 protein: CASSGLKGTGNTIYF
clone size: .; V gene: TRBV10-2; J gene: TRBJ1-5; D gene: .; CDR3 DNA: TGCGCCAGCAGTGGAGTGAGTCAGCCCCAGCATTTT; CDR3 protein: CASSGVSQPQHF
clone size: once; V gene: TRBV10-3; J gene: TRBJ2-7; D gene: TRBD1; CDR3 DNA: TGTGCCATCAGCCGGGACAGGGCCTACGAGCAGTACTTC; CDR3 protein: CAISRDRAYEQYF
clone size: .; V gene: TRBV7-9; J gene: TRBJ1-2; D gene: TRBD1; CDR3 DNA: TGTGCCAGCAGCCCGACCGCCGACAGGGAGCCCTTTGTTGACTATGGCTACACCTTC; CDR3 protein: CASSPTADREPFVDYGYTF
clone size: .; V gene: TRBV6-1; J gene: TRBJ2-2; D gene: TRBD2; CDR3 DNA: TGTGCCAGCAGTGAAGGGTCCCCGACTAGCGGGAAGTCCGGGGAGCTGTTTTTT; CDR3 protein: CASSEGSPTSGKSGELFF
clone size: .; V gene: TRBV6-6; J gene: TRBJ2-7; D gene: .; CDR3 DNA: TGTGCCAGCAGGAGGTTGTCGGAGGGCCCCTACGAGCAGTACTTC; CDR3 protein: CASRRLSEGPYEQYF
clone size: .; V gene: TRBV19; J gene: TRBJ2-7; D gene: TRBD1; CDR3 DNA: TGTGCCAGTAGTACCCCCGGGACAGGGGGCTACGAGCAGTACTTC; CDR3 protein: CASSTPGTGGYEQYF
clone size: .; V gene: TRBV28; J gene: TRBJ2-7; D gene: .; CDR3 DNA: TGTGCCAGCAGTCCCGCTCGGATCGCCCTCTACGAGCAGTACTTC; CDR3 protein: CASSPARIALYEQYF
clone size: .; V gene: TRBV7-7; J gene: TRBJ2-1; D gene: .; CDR3 DNA: TGTGCTAGCACTACATTACACAATGAGCAGTTCTTC; CDR3 protein: CASTTLHNEQFF
clone size: once; V gene: TRBV18; J gene: TRBJ1-3; D gene: .; CDR3 DNA: TGTGCCAGCTCACTGACCTCTGGAAACACCATATATTTT; CDR3 protein: CASSLTSGNTIYF
clone size: .; V gene: TRBV28; J gene: TRBJ2-7; D gene: .; CDR3 DNA: TGTGCCAGCAGTACGACTCTTCCCTACGAGCAGTACTTC; CDR3 protein: CASSTTLPYEQYF
clone size: .; V gene: TRBV7-2; J gene: TRBJ2-3; D gene: .; CDR3 DNA: TGTGCCAGCAGCCCCCCGACGGGATCGGCAGATACGCAGTATTTT; CDR3 protein: CASSPPTGSADTQYF
clone size: .; V gene: TRBV10-3; J gene: TRBJ2-3; D gene: .; CDR3 DNA: TGTGCCATCAGTGAGTCGTTTAGCACAGATACGCAGTATTTT; CDR3 protein: CAISESFSTDTQYF
clone size: .; V gene: TRBV5-4; J gene: TRBJ2-3; D gene: .; CDR3 DNA: TGTGCCAGCAGCTTGCGACTGGCCCTCGAGACGCAGTATTTT; CDR3 protein: CASSLRLALETQYF
clone size: .; V gene: TRBV19; J gene: TRBJ2-5; D gene: TRBD1; CDR3 DNA: TGTGCCAGTAAGAGGGGACAGGGGGCGAGAGAGACCCAGTACTTC; CDR3 protein: CASKRGQGARETQYF
clone size: .; V gene: TRBV6-1; J gene: TRBJ1-2; D gene: .; CDR3 DNA: TGTGCCAGCAGTGAAGTGGTAGGGTCCTATGGCTACACCTTC; CDR3 protein: CASSEVVGSYGYTF
clone size: .; V gene: TRBV10-3; J gene: TRBJ1-5; D gene: TRBD1; CDR3 DNA: TGTGCCATCAGTGAGGGGACAGGGAATGATCAGCCCCAGCATTTT; CDR3 protein: CAISEGTGNDQPQHF
clone size: .; V gene: TRBV4-2; J gene: TRBJ2-4; D gene: .; CDR3 DNA: TGTGCCAGCAGCTCTTCCACTAAAAACATTCAGTACTTC; CDR3 protein: CASSSSTKNIQYF
clone size: .; V gene: TRBV10-3; J gene: TRBJ1-6; D gene: TRBD1; CDR3 DNA: TGTGCCATCAGTGAGGGGGACAGAATTGGTTCACCCCTCCACTTT; CDR3 protein: CAISEGDRIGSPLHF
clone size: .; V gene: TRBV2; J gene: TRBJ2-5; D gene: TRBD1; CDR3 DNA: TGTGCCAGCAGTGGGGGGACAGGGATAGAAGAGACCCAGTACTTC; CDR3 protein: CASSGGTGIEETQYF
clone size: .; V gene: TRBV10-2; J gene: TRBJ2-5; D gene: TRBD2; CDR3 DNA: TGCGCCAGCAGGACTAGCGGGAGGACGGAGACCCAGTACTTC; CDR3 protein: CASRTSGRTETQYF
clone size: .; V gene: TRBV6-5; J gene: TRBJ2-7; D gene: TRBD1; CDR3 DNA: TGTGCCAGCAGCAGATTCAGGGGGTCCTACGAGCAGTACTTC; CDR3 protein: CASSRFRGSYEQYF
clone size: .; V gene: TRBV9; J gene: TRBJ2-3; D gene: TRBD2; CDR3 DNA: TGTGCCAGCGCGGGACTAGCAACAGATACGCAGTATTTT; CDR3 protein: CASAGLATDTQYF
clone size: .; V gene: TRBV28; J gene: TRBJ2-6; D gene: .; CDR3 DNA: TGTGCCTCCCGCCGGGTATTCTCTGGGGCCAACGTCCTGACTTTC; CDR3 protein: CASRRVFSGANVLTF